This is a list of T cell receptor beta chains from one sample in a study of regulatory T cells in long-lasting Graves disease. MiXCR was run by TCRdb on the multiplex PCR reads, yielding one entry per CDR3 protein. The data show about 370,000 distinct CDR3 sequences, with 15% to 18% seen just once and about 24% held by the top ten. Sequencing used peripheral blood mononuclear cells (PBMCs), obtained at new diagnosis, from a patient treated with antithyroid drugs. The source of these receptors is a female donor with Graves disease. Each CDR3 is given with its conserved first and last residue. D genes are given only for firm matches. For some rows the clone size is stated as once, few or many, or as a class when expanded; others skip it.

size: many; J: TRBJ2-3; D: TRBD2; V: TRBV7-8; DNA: TGTGCCAGCAAACCCGGTGCGGGAGGGCCCTCGGCAGATACGCAGTATTTT; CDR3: CASKPGAGGPSADTQYF
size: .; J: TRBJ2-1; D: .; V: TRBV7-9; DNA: TGTGCCAGCAGCCCGGCGGGGTTAGCGGAGACTAATGAGCAGTTCTTC; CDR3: CASSPAGLAETNEQFF
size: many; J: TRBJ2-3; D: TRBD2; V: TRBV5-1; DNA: TGCGCCAGCAGCTTGGACGGACTAGCGGGGGCAGATACGCAGTATTTT; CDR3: CASSLDGLAGADTQYF
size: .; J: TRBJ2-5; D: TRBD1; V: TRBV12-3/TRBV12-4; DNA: TGTGCCAGCAGTTTATTTGGGACAGGGGGGCGAGAGACCCAGTACTTC; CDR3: CASSLFGTGGRETQYF
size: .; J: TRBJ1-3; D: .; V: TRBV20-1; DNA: TGCAGTGCTTATGACACAGGGCGGGGAAACACCATATATTTT; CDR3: CSAYDTGRGNTIYF
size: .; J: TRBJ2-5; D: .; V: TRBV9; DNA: TGTGCCAGCAGCGTGCGGGTTAAAGTTAGGGAGACCCAGTACTTC; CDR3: CASSVRVKVRETQYF
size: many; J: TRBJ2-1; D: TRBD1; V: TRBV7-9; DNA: TGTGCCAGCAGCTTAGGGTGGGACAGGGTTAACAATGAGCAGTTCTTC; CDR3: CASSLGWDRVNNEQFF
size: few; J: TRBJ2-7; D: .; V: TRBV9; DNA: TGTGCCAGCAGCGTAGGGGCTAGCGAAAGTTACGAGCAGTACTTC; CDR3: CASSVGASESYEQYF
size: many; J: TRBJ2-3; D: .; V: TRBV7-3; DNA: TGTGCCAGCAGCTTTCAGGGCACAGATACGCAGTATTTT; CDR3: CASSFQGTDTQYF
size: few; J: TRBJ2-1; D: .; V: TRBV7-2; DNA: TGTGCCAGCAGCACCGGGCGGAGCTCCTACAATGAGCAGTTCTTC; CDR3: CASSTGRSSYNEQFF
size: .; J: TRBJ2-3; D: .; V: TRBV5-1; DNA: TGCGCCAGCAGCTTGGTACGGGGGGCCGGGAAGATCCCAGATACGCAGTATTTT; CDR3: CASSLVRGAGKIPDTQYF
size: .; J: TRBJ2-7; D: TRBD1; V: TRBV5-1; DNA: TGCGCCAGCAGCTTGGAACCCGACAGGGGGCTTGACGAGCAGTACTTC; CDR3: CASSLEPDRGLDEQYF
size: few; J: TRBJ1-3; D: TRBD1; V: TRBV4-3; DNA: TGCGCCAGCAGCCAAGAAGACAGGGGGCAATACACCATATATTTT; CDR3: CASSQEDRGQYTIYF
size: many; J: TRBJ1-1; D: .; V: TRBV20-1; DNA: TGCAGTGCTAGAGATGGTAGGAACACTGAAGCTTTCTTT; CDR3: CSARDGRNTEAFF
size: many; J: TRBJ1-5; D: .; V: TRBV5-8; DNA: TGTGCCAGCAGCTTGGTCGCAGGGGACGGACAGCCCCAGCATTTT; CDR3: CASSLVAGDGQPQHF
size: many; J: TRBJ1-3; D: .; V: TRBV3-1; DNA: TGTGCCAGCAGCCAAGATGGAAACACCATATATTTT; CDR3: CASSQDGNTIYF
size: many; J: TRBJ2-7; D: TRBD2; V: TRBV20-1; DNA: TGCAGTGCCCCTCGACTAGCGGGAGGGGAGTCCTACGAGCAGTACTTC; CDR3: CSAPRLAGGESYEQYF
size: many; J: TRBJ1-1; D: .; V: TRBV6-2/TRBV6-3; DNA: TGTGCCAGCAGTTACTCGATGGGGAACACTGAAGCTTTCTTT; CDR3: CASSYSMGNTEAFF
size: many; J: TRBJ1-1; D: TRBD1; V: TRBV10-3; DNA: TGTGCCACGACCCAGGGGGGTATGAACACTGAAGCTTTCTTT; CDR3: CATTQGGMNTEAFF
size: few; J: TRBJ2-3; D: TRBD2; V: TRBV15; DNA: TGTGCCACCACCCCCAGAGGGATGGGACTAGCGGGGATATCTAGCACAGATACGCAGTATTTT; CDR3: CATTPRGMGLAGISSTDTQYF
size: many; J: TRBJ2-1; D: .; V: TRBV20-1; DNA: TGCAGTGCTACTCTTCCGGGGGTGCAATACAATGAGCAGTTCTTC; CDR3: CSATLPGVQYNEQFF
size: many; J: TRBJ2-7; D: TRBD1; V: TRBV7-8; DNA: TGTGCCAGCAGCTTAGGCGACAGGGGATTTTCCTACGAGCAGTACTTC; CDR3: CASSLGDRGFSYEQYF
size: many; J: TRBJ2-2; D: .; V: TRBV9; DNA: TGTGCCAGCAGTGTTTACACCGGGGAGCTGTTTTTT; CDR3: CASSVYTGELFF
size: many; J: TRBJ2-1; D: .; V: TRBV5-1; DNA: TGCGCCAGCAGCTTGGCGACAGGTCTTGACAATGAGCAGTTCTTC; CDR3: CASSLATGLDNEQFF
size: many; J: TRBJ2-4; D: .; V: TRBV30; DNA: TGTGCCTGGAGTGGGGGCCTAGGAAGCGGAACTATTCAGTACTTC; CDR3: CAWSGGLGSGTIQYF
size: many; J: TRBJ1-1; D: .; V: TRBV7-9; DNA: TGTGCCAGCAGCTTTCCGGGACATTCGAACACTGAAGCTTTCTTT; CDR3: CASSFPGHSNTEAFF
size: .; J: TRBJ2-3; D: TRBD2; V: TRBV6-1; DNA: TGTGCCAGCAGCCGGGTAGGGAGGGGTCTAGATACGCAGTATTTT; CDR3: CASSRVGRGLDTQYF
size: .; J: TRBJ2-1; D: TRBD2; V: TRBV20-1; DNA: TGCAGTGCTAGGGTAGCGGGGGGTCTCTACAATGAGCAGTTCTTC; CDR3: CSARVAGGLYNEQFF
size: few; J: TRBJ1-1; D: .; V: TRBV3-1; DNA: TGTGCCAGCAGCCAAGAAGACCCGGGCGTGGGCACTGAAGCTTTCTTT; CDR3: CASSQEDPGVGTEAFF
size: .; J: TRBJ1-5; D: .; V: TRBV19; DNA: TGTGCCAGTAATAGCGGCGGGTCGAGGTTGTCCCAGCATTTT; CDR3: CASNSGGSRLSQHF
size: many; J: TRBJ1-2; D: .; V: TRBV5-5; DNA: TGCGCCAGCAGCTTGCGACAGGACAGCTATGGCTACACCTTC; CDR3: CASSLRQDSYGYTF
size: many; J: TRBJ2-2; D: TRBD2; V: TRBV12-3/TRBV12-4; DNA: TGTGCCAGCAGAATAGCGGGACGGCAAAGCGGGGAGCTGTTTTTT; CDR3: CASRIAGRQSGELFF
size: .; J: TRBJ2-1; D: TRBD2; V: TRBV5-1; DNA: TGCGCCAGCAGCTTGGCCTTCCGACTAGCGGGAGAGAGGTTGGGTGAGCAGTTCTTC; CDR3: CASSLAFRLAGERLGEQFF
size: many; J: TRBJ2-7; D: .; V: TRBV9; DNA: TGTGCCAGCAGCCCGGGGACGGGCAATGCCTACGAGCAGTACTTC; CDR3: CASSPGTGNAYEQYF
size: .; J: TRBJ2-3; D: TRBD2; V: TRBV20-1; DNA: TGCAGTGCTAGGCGAACGGGAGGCTTCACAGATACGCAGTATTTT; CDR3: CSARRTGGFTDTQYF
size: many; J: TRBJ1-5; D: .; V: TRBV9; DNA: TGTGCCAGCAGCGTAGTCGAATGGGGTCAGCCCCAGCATTTT; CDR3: CASSVVEWGQPQHF
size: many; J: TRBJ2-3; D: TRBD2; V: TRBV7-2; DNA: TGTGCCAGCAGCCCCCCTAGCGGGAGTGGGGATACGCAGTATTTT; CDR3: CASSPPSGSGDTQYF
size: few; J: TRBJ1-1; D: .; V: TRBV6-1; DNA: TGTGCCAGCAGCTCTGGGACGGGGACCCCGAACAGGGCTTTCTTT; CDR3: CASSSGTGTPNRAFF
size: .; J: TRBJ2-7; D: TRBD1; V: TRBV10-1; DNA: TGCGCCAGCAGCGATACACGAAATTCAGGGGGCGAGCAGTACTTC; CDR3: CASSDTRNSGGEQYF
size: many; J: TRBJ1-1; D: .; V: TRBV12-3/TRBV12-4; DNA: TGTGCCACCGCGGGGCAGCCGAACACTGAAGCTTTCTTT; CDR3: CATAGQPNTEAFF
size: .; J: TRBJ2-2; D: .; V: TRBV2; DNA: TGTGCCAGCAGCGTAGGAGGGGAGGCGGGCACCGGGGAGCTGTTTTTT; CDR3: CASSVGGEAGTGELFF
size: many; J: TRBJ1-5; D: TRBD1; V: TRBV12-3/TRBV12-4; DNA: TGTGCCAGCAGTATCAGGGGACAGGGCTCTTCTGTAAGCAATCAGCCCCAGCATTTT; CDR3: CASSIRGQGSSVSNQPQHF
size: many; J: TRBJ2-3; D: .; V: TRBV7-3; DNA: TGTGCCAGCAGCATACAGGGCGCAGATACGCAGTATTTT; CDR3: CASSIQGADTQYF
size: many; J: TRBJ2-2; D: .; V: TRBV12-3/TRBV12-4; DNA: TGTGCCAGCAGCTCCAGAGCGAACACCGGGGAGCTGTTTTTT; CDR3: CASSSRANTGELFF
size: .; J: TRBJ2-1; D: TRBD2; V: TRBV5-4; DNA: TGTGCCAGCAGCTCCCCTAGCGGAGCCTACAATGAGCAGTTCTTC; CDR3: CASSSPSGAYNEQFF
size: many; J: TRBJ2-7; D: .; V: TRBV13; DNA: TGTGCCAGCAGCACCAGGGGGGACACTCCTTCCTACGAGCAGTACTTC; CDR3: CASSTRGDTPSYEQYF
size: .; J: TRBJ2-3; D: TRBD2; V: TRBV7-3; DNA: TGTGCCAGCAGCTTACGTTCGGGGGGAACCACAGATACGCAGTATTTT; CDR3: CASSLRSGGTTDTQYF
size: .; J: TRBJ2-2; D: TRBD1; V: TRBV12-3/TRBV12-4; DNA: TGTGCCAGCAGTGGACCACAGGGGAAGATGACCGGGGAGCTGTTTTTT; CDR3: CASSGPQGKMTGELFF
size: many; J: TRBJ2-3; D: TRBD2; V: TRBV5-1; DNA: TGCGCCAGCAGCTTTGGACTAGCGGGCACAGATACGCAGTATTTT; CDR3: CASSFGLAGTDTQYF
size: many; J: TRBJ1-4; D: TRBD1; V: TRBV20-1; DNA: TGCAGTGCTTCCCGTACCGGGACAGGGGGCTCGGCTAATGAAAAACTGTTTTTT; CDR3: CSASRTGTGGSANEKLFF
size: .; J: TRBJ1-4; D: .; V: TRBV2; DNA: TGTGCCAGCAGTGAATCGGGGAGTCTTAATGAAAAACTGTTTTTT; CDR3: CASSESGSLNEKLFF
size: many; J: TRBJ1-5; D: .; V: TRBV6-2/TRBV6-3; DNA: TGTGCCAGCAGTTCAGGGCCCGCCCAGCATTTT; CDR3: CASSSGPAQHF
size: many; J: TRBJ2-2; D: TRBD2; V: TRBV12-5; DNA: TGTGCTAGTAAGCCCCGGGGGGGCCCCACCGGGGAGCTGTTTTTT; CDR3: CASKPRGGPTGELFF